This T cell receptor beta chain was captured by sequencing in a study of cytomegalovirus exposure and HLA in healthy donors. As concerns this clone: The antigen is undetermined.

Trimming removed 4 bases from V and 5 bases from J, with 15 bases in between. Germline CDR1 MDHEN, CDR2 SYDVKM. This CDR3 contains 14 residues. Assay used: immunoSEQ multiplex PCR; TCRdb lists only in-frame clones, some missing. This sample has about 110,000 clones; 88% occur once, and the top ten carry approximately 2%. Findings of the study overall: Using the classifier, cytomegalovirus status was reportedly diagnosed with high specificity and sensitivity.

The clonotype comes from a woman aged 18 to 35 in good health and CMV-seronegative. Material: PBMCs. V usage is TRBV28 and J usage is TRBJ2-7; weak D call: TRBD1 (5 bases). The CDR3 nucleotides are TGTGCCAGCAGTTACGGTGGGGCCATCCACGAGCAGTACTTC. It specifies CASSYGGAIHEQYF. Complete variable domain (other parts from reference TRBV28 and TRBJ2-7): DVKVTQSSRYLVKRTGEKVFLECVQDMDHENMFWYRQDPGLGLRLIYFSYDVKMKEKGDIPEGYSVSREKKERFSLILESASTNQTSMYLCASSYGGAIHEQYFGPGTRLTVT.